This T cell receptor (beta chain) was profiled in a study of T cells expressing NK-cell markers. Study-wide background: Investigators obtained TCR beta repertoires from sorted CD3+CD56+NKG2C+, CD3+CD56+NKG2C- and CD3+CD56-NKG2C+ T cells. HCMV serostatus: seven of eight sequenced donors positive, one negative.

This CDR3 is 12 amino acids long. Germline-derived CDR1 and CDR2 are SGHNT and YYREEE (reference sequence). The authors generated TCR beta cDNA through 5'RACE template switching with UMIs. TCRdb re-called the 5' RACE reads and shows each CDR3 protein once, DNA omitted. This sample's table reports 150,000 to 180,000 distinct CDR3 sequences. Remarks on this clonotype: Its antigen is as yet unknown.

General study findings and limits: Among CD8+ T cells from over 5 donors, dominant NKG2C+ clonotypes accounted for 1.0-7.0%.

Specimen: blood T cells: a sorted CD56 or NKG2C T cell subset, CD4+ or CD8+ T cells, or bulk PBMC T cells (not recorded which). The TCR comes from a woman between 45 and 60 years old in good health. The chain carries TRBV5-4 and TRBJ2-1; the TRBD2 assignment by TCRdb is unverifiable without DNA. Here the CDR3 reads CASSLGTSEQFF.